This entry concerns a single T cell receptor (beta chain). As yet, its antigen is unknown. The primer mix had 60 Vbeta and 13 Jbeta primers. Libraries were prepared by immunoSEQ multiplex PCR; TCRdb keeps only in-frame clonotypes and omits some of them. The table lists about 180,000 clones, over 65% of them singletons. This specimen comes from a study of cytomegalovirus exposure and HLA in healthy donors. The overall study: A prior study identified 117 million unique TCR beta sequences from about 179 million T cells.

The CDR3 sequence is 16 residues long. V was trimmed by 6 bases and J by 6 bases, leaving 20 bases between them. The germline gives CDR1 SEHNR, CDR2 FQNEAQ (reference sequence). The study's findings and limits: Later on, an analysis tied over 15,000 TCR beta sequences to HLA alleles at 0.05 false discovery rate.

This chain connects TRBV7-9 to TRBJ2-2, with a possible D match to TRBD1 (6 bases). This TCR was recovered from a woman in her twenties or thirties in good health and CMV-seropositive. Sequenced: PBMCs. DNA for the CDR3: TGTGCCAGCAGGTCAGATCCAGGGGATACCCCCGGGGAGCTGTTTTTT. This translates into CASRSDPGDTPGELFF.